These 5 T cell receptor beta chains originate from one sample sequenced in a study of cytomegalovirus exposure and HLA in healthy donors. 60 Vbeta and 13 Jbeta primers were used in PCR. The protocol was immunoSEQ multiplex PCR, while the TCRdb copy is restricted to in-frame clones and leaves out a portion. The sample lists some 190,000 clones; less than 85% were seen once. Sequenced: PBMCs. All receptors come from a man aged 30 to 45 in good health and CMV-seropositive.

This clone was recorded a few times. V usage is TRBV6-1 and J usage is TRBJ2-3, with 8 nucleotides matching TRBD2. Losses at the gene ends were 7 bases for V and 4 bases for J; bases not matched to a gene: 7. Germline-derived CDR1 and CDR2 are MNHNS and SASEGT. The CDR3 has 14 amino acids. The CDR3 bases are TGTGCCAGCATCCGAGGCGGGGGGCCAGATACGCAGTATTTT. It is translated as CASIRGGGPDTQYF.

This chain uses TRBV18 with TRBJ1-1, with 7 bases aligning to TRBD1. The CDR3 spans 13 residues. J lost 0 bases, V lost 8 bases, and 3 bases had no gene match. CDR1 is KGHSH, CDR2 LQKENI, per germline. This CDR3 is CASMGQMNTEAFF. The CDR3, as DNA: TGTGCCAGCATGGGACAGATGAACACTGAAGCTTTCTTT.

Comment on this clone: An end of the junction differs from the germline gene, which may be a read error. V gene TRBV6-5 combines with J gene TRBJ1-1, with 7 nucleotides matching TRBD1. The CDR3 has 14 amino acids. The germline gives CDR1 MNHEY, CDR2 SVGAGI. The CDR3, as DNA: TGTGCCTGCAGTACGGCAGGGGGGCGAACTGAAGCTTTCTTT. This codes for CACSTAGGRTEAFF.

About this clone: The same CDR3 can be traced to other DNA sequences in this sample. The chain is built from TRBV2 and TRBJ2-7; 10 positions match TRBD1. Germline CDR1 reads SNHLY; CDR2 reads FYNNEI. The CDR3 is 14 residues long. J gave up 3 bases and V 6 bases, and 5 bases lay outside the gene matches. CDR3 DNA sequence: TGTGCCAGCAGAGCCGGGACAGGGGACTACGAGCAGTACTTC. As protein: CASRAGTGDYEQYF.

As for this clone: Compared with germline, one end of the junction differs, possibly owing to a read error. The V gene is TRBV7-9, the J gene TRBJ2-7; D ambiguous. CDR3 length: 13 residues. Germline CDR1 SEHNR, CDR2 FQNEAQ (reference sequence). The CDR3 loop is CSSSLTAAYEQYF. The CDR3 DNA is TGTTCCAGCAGCTTGACTGCGGCCTACGAGCAGTACTTC.